Below are 8 T cell receptor beta chains sequenced from a single sample in a study of blood T cell repertoires in COVID-19. TCRdb's table, derived via immunoSEQ multiplex PCR, lists solely in-frame clones and lacks some. The sample shows 300,000 to 400,000 clones, approximately 90% of them seen only once. The source material was PBMCs or T cells enriched from blood (not recorded which). These receptor sequences come from a woman younger than 30 who had recovered from COVID-19.

In this sample, this clone turned up a few times. The germline gene is not matched at one end of the junction; a read error may be the cause. This chain uses TRBV5-1 with TRBJ1-3; 11 bases are shared with TRBD1. The CDR3 sequence is 15 residues long. Germline CDR1 is SGHRS and CDR2 is YFSETQ. The CDR3 loop is CASSSDRGPGNTIYF. The CDR3 nucleotides are TGCGCCAGCAGCTCGGACAGGGGGCCTGGGAACACCATATATTTT. Filled out from reference TRBV5-1 and TRBJ1-3, the complete variable domain reads KAGVTQTPRYLIKTRGQQVTLSCSPISGHRSVSWYQQTPGQGLQFLFEYFSETQRNKGNFPGRFSGRQFSNSRSEMNVSTLELGDSALYLCASSSDRGPGNTIYFGEGSWLTVV.

The rearrangement joins TRBV7-9 to TRBJ1-2; 8 positions match TRBD1. The CDR3 is 16 residues long. J was trimmed by 0 bases and V by 2 bases; bases with no gene match: 5. The V gene's germline CDR1 is SEHNR and CDR2 FQNEAQ (reference sequence). CDR3 sequence: CASSLLTGAANYGYTF. DNA for the CDR3: TGTGCCAGCAGCTTATTGACAGGGGCAGCTAACTATGGCTACACCTTC.

The rearrangement uses TRBV30 and TRBJ1-6; 7 bases are a match to TRBD1. The germline gives CDR1 GTSNPN, CDR2 SVGIG (reference sequence). The junction had 15 bases not matched to a gene; V was cut back by 0 bases and J by 10 bases. CDR3 length: 17 amino acids. The CDR3 DNA sequence: TGTGCCTGGAGTGTGGGCGGAGGGGGCGGAAAGAACTCACCCCTCCACTTT. Protein sequence: CAWSVGGGGGKNSPLHF.

This sequence joins TRBV2 and TRBJ2-5, with D perhaps matching TRBD2 (6 bases). Germline assignment: CDR1 SNHLY and CDR2 FYNNEI. The V and J ends lost 6 bases and 5 bases respectively, with 19 bases between them. This CDR3 spans 15 amino acids. In nucleotides, the CDR3 is TGTGCCAGCAGGCATACGCTGGCGGGGACGGAGACCCAGTACTTC. Encoded protein: CASRHTLAGTETQYF.

This clone was seen a single time. The V and J genes are TRBV18 and TRBJ2-7; no firm D call. Germline V CDR1 and CDR2: KGHSH, LQKENI. CDR3 length: 14 amino acids. V shed 1 base and J shed 3 bases, with 10 bases lying between them. The CDR3: CASSPLGPNYEQYF. In DNA form, the CDR3 reads TGTGCCAGCTCACCACTGGGCCCGAACTACGAGCAGTACTTC.

The chain recombines TRBV7-2 with TRBJ2-7; 8 bases match TRBD2. Germline lookup yields CDR1 SGHTA and CDR2 FQGNSA. V gave up 1 base and J gave up 5 bases; unmatched junction bases: 7. The CDR3 spans 15 residues. The DNA of the CDR3 is TGTGCCAGCAGCTTAGGGCTAGCGGGTCGTCACGAGCAGTACTTC. This sequence encodes CASSLGLAGRHEQYF.

The rearrangement links TRBV7-2 to TRBJ1-2; D is unresolved. V lost 5 bases, J lost 0 bases, and 19 bases lay in between. Looked up from germline, CDR1 is SGHTA and CDR2 is FQGNSA. The CDR3 is 17 amino acids. The CDR3 region has the DNA TGTGCCAGCAGCCCATTAGGATCGGGAGGCACTAACTATGGCTACACCTTC. Its protein is CASSPLGSGGTNYGYTF.

This clone was observed once. The rearrangement uses TRBV30 and TRBJ1-1; D unresolved. The CDR3 extends over 15 amino acids. Germline V gene sequence: CDR1 GTSNPN, CDR2 SVGIG (reference sequence). V was trimmed by 0 bases and J by 1 base, leaving 12 bases between them. The CDR3, as DNA: TGTGCCTGGAGTGTAAGGTCCCCAGGGAACACTGAAGCTTTCTTT. Translation: CAWSVRSPGNTEAFF.